What follows are 27 T cell receptor beta chains derived from one specimen sequenced in a study of molecular identifiers for immune sequencing clone quantification. TCRdb ran MiXCR on the PCR reads and lists one entry per CDR3 protein. The sample includes 600,000 to 650,000 distinct CDR3 sequences, 15% to 20% of them seen just once. The specimen sequenced was naive CD8+ T cells from blood, with Jurkat cell RNA spiked in. Indicated subset: FACS-sorted CD8+CD4-CCR7+CD45RA+ naive T cells. Every receptor here comes from a human donor in good health. Some libraries in this study had Jurkat cell RNA spiked in.

As to this clonotype: This may come from a read error, since a much larger clone is one base off. This chain uses TRBV6-1 with TRBJ1-5, with TRBD1 as a possible D gene (5 bases). Germline V CDR1 and CDR2: MNHNS, SASEGT. CDR3 length: 18 residues. Trimming stripped 5 bases from V and 0 bases from J, with 20 bases between. The CDR3: CASSTRWGRGYSNQPQHF. The CDR3 DNA is TGTGCCAGCAGTACACGCTGGGGACGGGGCTATAGCAATCAGCCCCAGCATTTT.

This clonotype showed up just a few times. The V call is TRBV10-3, the J call TRBJ2-1; 7 bases are a match to TRBD2. The CDR3 spans 15 residues. V lost 3 bases and J lost 5; bases outside the gene matches: 7. Germline CDR1 is ENHRY and CDR2 is SYGVKD. The CDR3 region is CAISEVRERDNEQFF. CDR3 DNA sequence: TGTGCCATCAGTGAAGTGCGGGAGCGGGACAATGAGCAGTTCTTC.

This clonotype was observed many times. The chain has TRBV12-3 or TRBV12-4 and TRBJ2-3, with 12 bases that match TRBD2. CDR3 length: 17 residues. V lost 1 base and J lost 2; bases outside the gene matches: 4. This CDR3 is CASSLVGLAGPTDTQYF. The CDR3 nucleotides read TGTGCCAGCAGTTTAGTCGGACTAGCGGGGCCCACAGATACGCAGTATTTT.

This clonotype turned up a few times. This chain uses TRBV12-3 or TRBV12-4 with TRBJ2-2, with 9 positions matching TRBD2. The CDR3 is 17 residues long. The junction had 14 bases not matched to a gene; V was cut back by 6 bases and J by 6 bases. CDR3 protein: CASRGRLAAMGPGELFF. CDR3 DNA: TGTGCCAGCAGGGGACGACTAGCGGCTATGGGACCCGGGGAGCTGTTTTTT.

This clonotype was recorded a few times. The gene calls are TRBV19 and TRBJ2-7, with D unclear. The germline V gene encodes CDR1 LNHDA and CDR2 SQIVND (reference sequence). V was pared by 1 base and J by 2 bases, with 12 bases between. The CDR3 has 15 residues. CDR3 sequence (DNA): TGTGCCAGTAGTATAGGGTCCGCCAGGACCTACGAGCAGTACTTC. Protein: CASSIGSARTYEQYF.

For this clonotype: A much bigger clone sits one base away, suggesting this may be a read error. The chain recombines TRBV5-1 with TRBJ2-5; D remains ambiguous. This CDR3 has 14 residues. Germline lookup yields CDR1 SGHRS and CDR2 YFSETQ. CDR3 in amino acids: CAGSFLWSGETQYF. In nucleotides, the CDR3 is TGCGCCGGCAGCTTCCTGTGGAGTGGGGAGACCCAGTACTTC.

V and J are TRBV25-1 and TRBJ2-7; 9 bases match TRBD1. The CDR3 runs 16 residues. Trimming cost V 6 bases and J 0 bases; bases outside gene matches: 9. Looked up from germline, CDR1 is MGHDK and CDR2 is SYGVNS. In nucleotides, the CDR3 is TGTGCCAGCAGCCCAGGGGGGACAGGGTTCTCCTACGAGCAGTACTTC. It encodes CASSPGGTGFSYEQYF.

This clonotype was counted many times. The V call is TRBV12-3 or TRBV12-4, the J call TRBJ2-1; D gene ambiguous. V was cut by 4 bases and J by 2 bases, with 15 bases left in between. This CDR3 is built from 16 residues. In DNA form, the CDR3 reads TGTGCCAGCAGTTATCAATGGGCCGGGCCCTACAATGAGCAGTTCTTC. Protein: CASSYQWAGPYNEQFF.

This clonotype was seen repeatedly, ten times or more. The CDR3 spells CASSLESRGNYNEQFF. In DNA, the CDR3 is TGTGCCAGCAGCTTAGAAAGCAGGGGGAACTACAATGAGCAGTTCTTC. The rearrangement joins TRBV11-2 to TRBJ2-1; 7 bases line up with TRBD1. Trimming removed 0 bases from V and 3 bases from J; junction bases left unmatched: 5. CDR3 length equals 16 residues. Germline CDR1 SGHAT, CDR2 FQNNGV. The full variable domain, its missing parts supplied by reference TRBV11-2 and TRBJ2-1, is EAGVAQSPRYKIIEKRQSVAFWCNPISGHATLYWYQQILGQGPKLLIQFQNNGVVDDSQLPKDRFSAERLKGVDSTLKIQPAKLEDSAVYLCASSLESRGNYNEQFFGPGTRLTVL.

This clonotype was observed a handful of times. The chain couples TRBV7-9 to TRBJ2-7; D unresolved. The V end was cut by 7 bases, the J end by 3 bases, with 13 bases between. The CDR3 contains 13 residues. The germline CDR1 and CDR2 sequences are SEHNR and FQNEAQ (reference sequence). The CDR3 sequence: CASTDTGLYEQYF. Written as DNA, the CDR3 is TGTGCCAGCACCGATACTGGGCTCTACGAGCAGTACTTC.

The table lists this clonotype with many counts. The rearrangement uses TRBV6-6 and TRBJ1-1, with 9 positions matching TRBD1. Germline trimming cut 8 bases from V and 0 bases from J; bases unmatched to any gene: 7. The length of the CDR3 is 15 residues. CDR1 and CDR2 (germline): MNHNY, SVGAGI (reference sequence). CDR3 DNA: TGTGCCAGCGGGACAGGGCTTACTATGAACACTGAAGCTTTCTTT. Translating it yields CASGTGLTMNTEAFF.

This clonotype came up many times. The V call is TRBV13, the J call TRBJ2-7, with D perhaps matching TRBD1 (6 bases). The CDR3 runs to 14 residues. Trimming removed 4 bases from V and 6 bases from J, with 16 bases in between. CDR1 and CDR2 (germline): PRHDT, FYEKMQ (reference sequence). CDR3 nucleotide sequence: TGTGCCAGCAGCTCCACCTCACAGGGTCGCGAGCAGTACTTC. Translation gives CASSSTSQGREQYF.

The J gene is TRBJ2-1, the V gene TRBV12-3 or TRBV12-4, with 8 bases lining up with TRBD2. V lost 3 bases and J lost 5; bases outside the gene matches: 6. This CDR3 has 15 amino acids. The CDR3 reads CASSFWRGVDNEQFF. CDR3 nucleotides: TGTGCCAGCAGTTTTTGGCGGGGGGTGGACAATGAGCAGTTCTTC.

This rearrangement joins TRBV3-1 to TRBJ2-5; 10 positions match TRBD2. Trimming removed 5 bases from V and 4 bases from J; junction bases left unmatched: 7. The germline V gene has CDR1 LGHDT and CDR2 YNNKEL (reference sequence). This CDR3 has 15 residues. CDR3 region: CASSVLLAGAETQYF. CDR3 DNA: TGTGCCAGCAGCGTTCTGCTAGCGGGAGCAGAGACCCAGTACTTC.

In regard to this clonotype: One junction end does not reproduce the germline sequence, and a read error may be involved. This rearrangement joins TRBV3-1 to TRBJ2-7, with 7 positions matching TRBD1. The CDR3 runs to 12 residues. The V gene's germline CDR1 is LGHDT and CDR2 YNNKEL (reference sequence). This chain's CDR3 is CASSRGGYEQHF. CDR3 in DNA: TGTGCCAGCAGCCGAGGGGGCTACGAGCAGCACTTC.

This clonotype was seen only once. This sequence may be a read error, since a much larger clone differs from it by one base. The chain couples TRBV7-8 to TRBJ2-1; 10 nucleotides match TRBD1. This CDR3 contains 13 residues. Germline V gene data show CDR1 as SGHVS and CDR2 as FQNEAQ. J lost 10 bases, V lost 8 bases, and 8 bases had no gene match. The CDR3 DNA sequence: TGTGCCAGCGGATCAGACAGGGGGCAGGAGCAGTTCTTC. This gives the protein CASGSDRGQEQFF.

For this clonotype: The junction does not match germline at one end; this may be a read error. CDR3 nucleotides: TGTGCCAGCAGTCCCGGACAGGCCTACGGGCAGTACTTC. It codes for CASSPGQAYGQYF. This rearrangement joins TRBV27 to TRBJ2-7; 7 bases line up with TRBD1. There are 13 residues in the CDR3. The germline gives CDR1 MNHEY, CDR2 SMNVEV (reference sequence).

This clonotype was seen repeatedly, ten times or more. The V and J genes are TRBV6-6 and TRBJ2-7; TRBD1 agrees at 9 bases. The CDR3 totals 16 residues. CDR1 is MNHNY, CDR2 SVGAGI, per germline (reference sequence). V shed 0 bases, J shed 5 bases, and the junction held 8 bases outside the gene matches. The CDR3 is CASSYSQGQGYHEQYF. For the CDR3, the DNA is TGTGCCAGCAGTTACTCGCAAGGACAGGGGTACCACGAGCAGTACTTC.

This chain connects TRBV4-3 to TRBJ2-3; D gene uncertain. V dropped 0 bases and J dropped 4 bases, with 20 bases sitting between them. Germline CDR1 reads LGHNA; CDR2 reads YSLEER. CDR3 length equals 18 residues. Written as DNA, the CDR3 is TGCGCCAGCAGCCAAGAAGGCGCAACCACCTTGGTCGCAGATACGCAGTATTTT. The encoded protein is CASSQEGATTLVADTQYF.

The chain links TRBV7-9 to TRBJ2-3, with D perhaps matching TRBD1 (6 bases). This CDR3 has 16 residues. V was pared by 5 bases and J by 3 bases, with 18 bases between. Germline loops: CDR1 SEHNR, CDR2 FQNEAQ (reference sequence). This CDR3 is CASSRLPGDETDTQYF. As DNA, the CDR3 is TGTGCCAGCAGCCGATTACCAGGGGATGAGACAGATACGCAGTATTTT.

This clonotype was detected only a few times. The gene calls are TRBV20-1 and TRBJ1-5; TRBD1 is a possible D gene (5 bases). This CDR3 has 17 residues. CDR1 is DFQATT and CDR2 is SNEGSKA in the germline V gene (reference sequence). The V end was cut by 4 bases, the J end by 0 bases, with 19 bases between. DNA for the CDR3: TGCAGTGCTACCCCCAGACAGCCTTTTTATAGCAATCAGCCCCAGCATTTT. Amino acids: CSATPRQPFYSNQPQHF.

In its sample, this clonotype was seen many times. The chain uses TRBV28 and TRBJ2-3; weak D call: TRBD1 (6 bases). V lost 5 bases to trimming and J lost 0 bases, with 12 bases between them. The CDR3 sequence is 15 residues long. The germline V gene has CDR1 MDHEN and CDR2 SYDVKM. The CDR3 loop reads CASSPLQGSTDTQYF. The CDR3 coding sequence is TGTGCCAGCAGTCCGCTACAGGGAAGCACAGATACGCAGTATTTT. The whole variable domain, filled in from reference TRBV28 and TRBJ2-3, reads DVKVTQSSRYLVKRTGEKVFLECVQDMDHENMFWYRQDPGLGLRLIYFSYDVKMKEKGDIPEGYSVSREKKERFSLILESASTNQTSMYLCASSPLQGSTDTQYFGPGTRLTVL.

There are a few counts of this clonotype. The V gene is TRBV19, the J gene TRBJ2-1; possibly TRBD1 for D (5 bases). Germline V gene sequence: CDR1 LNHDA, CDR2 SQIVND (reference sequence). V gave up 2 bases and J gave up 3 bases, with 11 bases separating them. The CDR3 totals 15 residues. The CDR3 protein is CASSIQGGYYNEQFF. The CDR3 region has the DNA TGTGCCAGTAGTATACAGGGCGGCTACTACAATGAGCAGTTCTTC.

This clonotype was counted ten times or more. V gene TRBV25-1 combines with J gene TRBJ2-1; unclear D gene. Trimming pared 5 bases from V and 8 bases from J, leaving 7 bases between. The CDR3 spans 11 residues. Germline CDR1 and CDR2: MGHDK and SYGVNS. The CDR3 DNA follows: TGTGCCAGCAGTCCTCATTATGAGCAGTTCTTC. Amino acids: CASSPHYEQFF.

This clonotype has more than one count but fewer than ten. The gene calls are TRBV2 and TRBJ1-5, with 10 bases that match TRBD1. The V segment lost 5 bases and the J segment 0 bases; nucleotides outside the gene matches: 7. CDR1 and CDR2 from the germline V gene are SNHLY and FYNNEI. The CDR3 is made up of 17 amino acids. The CDR3 DNA is TGTGCCAGCAGTCCAACCGGGACAGGGGATAGCAATCAGCCCCAGCATTTT. This sequence encodes CASSPTGTGDSNQPQHF. The full variable domain, rest sourced from reference TRBV2 and TRBJ1-5, is EPEVTQTPSHQVTQMGQEVILRCVPISNHLYFYWYRQILGQKVEFLVSFYNNEISEKSEIFDDQFSVERPDGSNFTLKIRSTKLEDSAMYFCASSPTGTGDSNQPQHFGDGTRLSIL.

Ten or more counts support this clonotype. This chain uses TRBV28 with TRBJ2-7, with a possible D match to TRBD1 (6 bases). The CDR3 sequence is 15 residues long. Germline V CDR1 and CDR2: MDHEN, SYDVKM. Trimming stripped 2 bases from V and 2 bases from J, with 13 bases between. The CDR3 nucleotides are TGTGCCAGCAGTTTACCCCCGGCAGGGGCCTACGAGCAGTACTTC. This sequence encodes CASSLPPAGAYEQYF.

Points on this clonotype: A much larger clone lies one base from this, so it may be a read error. This chain connects TRBV4-1 to TRBJ1-5, with 10 nucleotides matching TRBD1. The CDR3 loop spans 16 amino acids. Per germline, CDR1 MGHRA and CDR2 YSYEKL. Trimming at V came to 4 bases and at J to 6 bases, leaving 9 bases not matched to a gene. As DNA, the CDR3 is TGCGCCAGCAGCCCGCTAGGGACAGGGGAGGTTCAGCCCCAGCATTTT. It is translated as CASSPLGTGEVQPQHF.